This TCR beta chain was captured in a study of response to subunit inactivated influenza vaccine. Germline V lookup: CDR1 MNHEY, CDR2 SVGEGT. This CDR3 is 16 amino acids long. Turning to this clonotype: Mismatch with germline at one junction end may stem from a read error.

TCRdb re-analysed the RT-PCR reads in MiXCR, keeping a single row per CDR3 protein. The sample has approximately 700,000 distinct CDR3 sequences, 15% to 19% seen once. The receptor was isolated from a man aged 50 or older who received an inactivated influenza vaccine. This chain links TRBV6-2 or TRBV6-3 with TRBJ2-7; 9 bases line up with TRBD1. The sample was PBMCs from blood, taken approximately 12 days after vaccination. The CDR3: CTSRPGQDRGPNEQYF. In DNA, the CDR3 is TGTACCAGCAGACCGGGCCAGGACAGGGGTCCAAACGAGCAGTACTTC.